This T cell receptor (beta chain) comes out of a study of molecular identifiers for immune sequencing clone quantification. In TCRdb, the PCR reads were re-called with MiXCR into one record per CDR3 protein. Of approximately 670,000 distinct CDR3 sequences listed, less than 20% are singletons. This clonotype was seen a few times. V dropped 10 bases and J dropped 3 bases, with 12 bases sitting between them. Germline V CDR1 and CDR2: ENHRY, SYGVKD. This CDR3 region has 12 residues. What was sequenced was naive CD8+ T cells from blood, with Jurkat cell RNA spiked in. The subset denotes: FACS-sorted CD8+CD4-CCR7+CD45RA+ naive T cells. The TCR comes from a human donor in good health. Some libraries in this study had Jurkat cell RNA spiked in. The chain couples TRBV10-3 to TRBJ1-1; D is unclear. The CDR3 loop is CATATGYTEAFF. CDR3 bases: TGTGCCACCGCGACGGGATACACTGAAGCTTTCTTT.